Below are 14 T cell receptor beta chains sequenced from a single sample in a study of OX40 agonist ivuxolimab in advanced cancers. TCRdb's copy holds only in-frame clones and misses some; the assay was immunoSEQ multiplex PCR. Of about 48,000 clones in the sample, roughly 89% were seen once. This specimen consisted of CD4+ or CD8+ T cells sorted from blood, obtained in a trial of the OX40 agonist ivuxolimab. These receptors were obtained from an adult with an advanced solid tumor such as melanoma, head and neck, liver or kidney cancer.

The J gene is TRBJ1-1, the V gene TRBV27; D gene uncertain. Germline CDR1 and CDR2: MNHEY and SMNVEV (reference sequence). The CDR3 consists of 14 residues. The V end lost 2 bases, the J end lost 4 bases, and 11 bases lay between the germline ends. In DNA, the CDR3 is TGTGCCAGCAGTTTAGGGGTCGGGGTCACTGAAGCTTTCTTT. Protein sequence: CASSLGVGVTEAFF.

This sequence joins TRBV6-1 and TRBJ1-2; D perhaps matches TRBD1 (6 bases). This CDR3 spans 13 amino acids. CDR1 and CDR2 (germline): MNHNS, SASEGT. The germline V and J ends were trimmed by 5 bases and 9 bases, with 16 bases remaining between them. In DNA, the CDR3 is TGTGCCAGCAGTCCGACGGACGGGGACAGCTACACCTTC. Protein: CASSPTDGDSYTF.

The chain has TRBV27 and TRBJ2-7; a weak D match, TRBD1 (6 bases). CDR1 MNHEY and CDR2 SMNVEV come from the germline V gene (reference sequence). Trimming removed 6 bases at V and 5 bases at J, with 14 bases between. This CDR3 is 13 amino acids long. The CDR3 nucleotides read TGTGCCAGCAGCCCGGGACACGGGAACGAGCAGTACTTC. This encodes CASSPGHGNEQYF.

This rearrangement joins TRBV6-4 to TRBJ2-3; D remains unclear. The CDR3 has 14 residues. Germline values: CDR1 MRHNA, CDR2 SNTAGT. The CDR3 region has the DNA TGTCCGAGCCTTCCCGACCGTCGCACAGATACGCAGTATTTT. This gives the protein CPSLPDRRTDTQYF.

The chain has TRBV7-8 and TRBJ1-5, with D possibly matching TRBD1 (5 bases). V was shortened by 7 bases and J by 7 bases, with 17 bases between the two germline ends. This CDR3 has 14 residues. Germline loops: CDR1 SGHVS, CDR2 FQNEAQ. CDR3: CASMLGTGWQPQHF. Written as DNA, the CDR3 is TGTGCCAGCATGTTGGGAACAGGCTGGCAGCCCCAGCATTTT.

CDR3 protein: CASSLWTYSTDTQYF. CDR3 in DNA: TGTGCCAGCAGCTTATGGACCTATAGCACAGATACGCAGTATTTT. This chain connects TRBV7-6 to TRBJ2-3; D gene unclear. Germline V gene data show CDR1 as SGHVS and CDR2 as FNYEAQ. The CDR3 loop spans 15 amino acids. Trimming pared 2 bases from V and 0 bases from J, leaving 9 bases between.

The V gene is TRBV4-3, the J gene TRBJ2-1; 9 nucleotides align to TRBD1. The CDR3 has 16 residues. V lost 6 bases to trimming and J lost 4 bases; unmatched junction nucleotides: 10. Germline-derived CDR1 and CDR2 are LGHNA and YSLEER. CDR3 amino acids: CASRQDGTGLYNEQFF. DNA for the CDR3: TGCGCCAGCAGGCAGGACGGGACAGGGTTATACAATGAGCAGTTCTTC.

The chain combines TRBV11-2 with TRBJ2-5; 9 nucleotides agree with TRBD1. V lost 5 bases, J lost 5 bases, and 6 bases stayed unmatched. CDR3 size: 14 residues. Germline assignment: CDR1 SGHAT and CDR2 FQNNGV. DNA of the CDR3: TGTGCCAGCAGCCTAGGACAGGGGCTCGAGACCCAGTACTTC. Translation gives CASSLGQGLETQYF.

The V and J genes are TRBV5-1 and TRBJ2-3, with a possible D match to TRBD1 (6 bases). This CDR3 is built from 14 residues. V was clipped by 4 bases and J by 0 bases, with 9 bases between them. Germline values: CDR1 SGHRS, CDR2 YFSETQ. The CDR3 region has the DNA TGCGCCAGCAGCGATACAGGGAGCACAGATACGCAGTATTTT. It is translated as CASSDTGSTDTQYF.

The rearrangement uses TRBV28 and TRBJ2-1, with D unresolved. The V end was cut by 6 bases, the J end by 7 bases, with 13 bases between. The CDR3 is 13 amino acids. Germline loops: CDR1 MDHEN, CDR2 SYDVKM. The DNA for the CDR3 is TGTGCCAGCAGCGAGACGGACGGGAATGAGCAGTTCTTC. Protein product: CASSETDGNEQFF.

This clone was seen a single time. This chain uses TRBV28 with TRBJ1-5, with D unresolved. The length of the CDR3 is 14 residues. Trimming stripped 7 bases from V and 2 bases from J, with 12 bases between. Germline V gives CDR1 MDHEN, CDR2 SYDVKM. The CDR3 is CASIPNWGNQPQHF. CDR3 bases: TGTGCCAGCATCCCCAATTGGGGCAATCAGCCCCAGCATTTT. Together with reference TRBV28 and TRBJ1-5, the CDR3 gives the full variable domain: DVKVTQSSRYLVKRTGEKVFLECVQDMDHENMFWYRQDPGLGLRLIYFSYDVKMKEKGDIPEGYSVSREKKERFSLILESASTNQTSMYLCASIPNWGNQPQHFGDGTRLSIL.

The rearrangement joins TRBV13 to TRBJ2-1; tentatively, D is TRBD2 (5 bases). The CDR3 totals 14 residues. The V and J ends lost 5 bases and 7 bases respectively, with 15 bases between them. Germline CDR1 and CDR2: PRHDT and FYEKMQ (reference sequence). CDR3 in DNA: TGTGCCAGCAGCCCCTCGGCGGGTTGGAATGAGCAGTTCTTC. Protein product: CASSPSAGWNEQFF.

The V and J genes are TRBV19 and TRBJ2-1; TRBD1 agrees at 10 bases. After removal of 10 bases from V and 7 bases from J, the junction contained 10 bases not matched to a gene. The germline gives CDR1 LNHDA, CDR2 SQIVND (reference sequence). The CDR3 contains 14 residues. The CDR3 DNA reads TGTGCCACGACAGACAGGGGGCTAGGTAATGAGCAGTTCTTC. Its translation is CATTDRGLGNEQFF.

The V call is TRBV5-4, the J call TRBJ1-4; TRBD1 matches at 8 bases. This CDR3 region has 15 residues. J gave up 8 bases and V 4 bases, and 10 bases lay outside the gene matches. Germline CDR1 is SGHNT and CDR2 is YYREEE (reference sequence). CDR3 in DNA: TGTGCCAGCAGCCTCCCCGGACAGGGAGGGGAAAAACTGTTTTTT. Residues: CASSLPGQGGEKLFF.